The 11 T cell receptor beta chains below were found in one sample sequenced in a study of shared T cell receptors in the human thymus. Sequencing was performed with immunoSEQ multiplex PCR; in TCRdb, only in-frame clones are kept and a portion is missing. The sample has roughly 560,000 clones, around 78% seen once. These data were also filed under a second study, of human thymus T cells.

The sample comprised thymocytes. These receptors were collected from a boy in the first two years of life with a congenital heart defect.

The J gene is TRBJ2-1, the V gene TRBV27, with D possibly matching TRBD1 (7 bases). Germline loops: CDR1 MNHEY, CDR2 SMNVEV (reference sequence). This CDR3 comprises 19 residues. V dropped 5 bases and J dropped 0 bases, with 23 bases sitting between them. The CDR3 loop reads CASSNWDSRRGSSYNEQFF. As DNA, the CDR3 is TGTGCCAGCAGTAACTGGGACAGCAGGAGGGGTAGCTCCTACAATGAGCAGTTCTTC.

About this clone itself: Other nucleotide sequences in the sample specify the same CDR3. The chain carries TRBV27 and TRBJ2-7, with 9 bases matching TRBD2. J gave up 2 bases and V 2 bases, and 4 bases lay outside the gene matches. The CDR3 contains 15 residues. The V gene's germline CDR1 is MNHEY and CDR2 SMNVEV (reference sequence). The CDR3 DNA is TGTGCCAGCAGTTTACTGGCGGGAGGGCCCTACGAGCAGTACTTC. Residues: CASSLLAGGPYEQYF.

The genes are TRBV30 and TRBJ2-6, with 9 bases lining up with TRBD1. The CDR3 runs 18 residues. The J segment lost 0 bases and the V segment lost 8 bases, leaving 14 bases of the junction unmatched. Germline lookup yields CDR1 GTSNPN and CDR2 SVGIG (reference sequence). CDR3: CAGPGEDRGSSGANVLTF. The CDR3 region has the DNA TGTGCCGGTCCGGGGGAGGACAGGGGTAGCTCTGGGGCCAACGTCCTGACTTTC. Together with reference TRBV30 and TRBJ2-6, the CDR3 gives the full variable domain: SQTIHQWPATLVQPVGSPLSLECTVEGTSNPNLYWYRQAAGRGLQLLFYSVGIGQISSEVPQNLSASRPQDRQFILSSKKLLLSDSGFYLCAGPGEDRGSSGANVLTFGAGSRLTVL.

J is TRBJ2-5 and V is TRBV7-2; 9 positions match TRBD2. The V gene end was trimmed by 6 bases and the J gene end by 2 bases; junction bases not matched to a gene: 7. CDR3 length: 15 amino acids. Germline V gene data show CDR1 as SGHTA and CDR2 as FQGNSA. Written as DNA, the CDR3 is TGTGCCAGCAGATACCTAGCGGGGTCTCAAGAGACCCAGTACTTC. Its translation is CASRYLAGSQETQYF.

The J gene is TRBJ2-5, the V gene TRBV28; perhaps TRBD2 as D (5 bases). The V and J ends lost 1 base and 3 bases respectively, with 15 bases between them. CDR3 length equals 16 residues. Germline assignment: CDR1 MDHEN and CDR2 SYDVKM. DNA for the CDR3: TGTGCCAGCAGTTTATCCCAAGCGGATACTGAAGAGACCCAGTACTTC. Translating it yields CASSLSQADTEETQYF.

The J gene is TRBJ2-7, the V gene TRBV28, with 7 bases identical to TRBD1. The CDR3 consists of 15 residues. With V trimmed by 6 bases and J by 7 bases, 15 bases remained unmatched. From germline, CDR1 is MDHEN and CDR2 SYDVKM. The CDR3 loop reads CASRGVQQGLKEQYF. CDR3 coding DNA: TGTGCCAGCAGGGGGGTCCAACAGGGGCTAAAAGAGCAGTACTTC. Filled out from reference TRBV28 and TRBJ2-7, the complete variable domain reads DVKVTQSSRYLVKRTGEKVFLECVQDMDHENMFWYRQDPGLGLRLIYFSYDVKMKEKGDIPEGYSVSREKKERFSLILESASTNQTSMYLCASRGVQQGLKEQYFGPGTRLTVT.

This clone was observed a few times. This chain connects TRBV6-6 to TRBJ2-7; the D is unclear. Trimming stripped 5 bases from V and 0 bases from J, with 11 bases between. The CDR3 is made up of 14 amino acids. Germline V gene data show CDR1 as MNHNY and CDR2 as SVGAGI (reference sequence). In DNA, the CDR3 is TGTGCCAGCAGTACAGAGACCGACTCCTACGAGCAGTACTTC. Translating gives CASSTETDSYEQYF.

V usage is TRBV19 and J usage is TRBJ1-2; 7 nucleotides match TRBD1. Germline CDR1 and CDR2: LNHDA and SQIVND (reference sequence). Trimming removed 6 bases from V and 8 bases from J; junction bases left unmatched: 15. The CDR3 has 15 amino acids. CDR3 in amino acids: CASSPPGTAFRGYTF. The CDR3 nucleotides are TGTGCCAGTAGCCCACCAGGGACAGCTTTTCGGGGCTACACCTTC.

This clone was seen a few times. This chain connects TRBV27 to TRBJ1-2; 8 nucleotides agree with TRBD1. Trimming at V came to 2 bases and at J to 8 bases, leaving 10 bases not matched to a gene. CDR1 is MNHEY, CDR2 SMNVEV, per germline (reference sequence). The CDR3 is made up of 15 amino acids. The CDR3 loop is CASSLAAGGAWGYTF. The CDR3 DNA reads as TGTGCCAGCAGTTTAGCCGCAGGGGGCGCTTGGGGCTACACCTTC.

The chain links TRBV29-1 to TRBJ1-2; 7 nucleotides agree with TRBD1. V shed 3 bases, J shed 2 bases, and the junction held 12 bases outside the gene matches. The CDR3 consists of 16 residues. Per germline, CDR1 SQVTM and CDR2 ANQGSEA. CDR3 sequence reads: CSVDGKGAEPNYGYTF. DNA for the CDR3: TGCAGCGTTGATGGAAAGGGGGCAGAACCCAACTATGGCTACACCTTC.

This chain uses TRBV7-2 with TRBJ2-7; 7 bases fit TRBD2. Trimming removed 3 bases from V and 9 bases from J; junction bases left unmatched: 14. The CDR3 spans 15 residues. Germline CDR1 reads SGHTA; CDR2 reads FQGNSA. The CDR3 nucleotides read TGTGCCAGCAGCTTGGGTGCGGAAGGGCCGGGGGGGCAGTACTTC. Translated, it gives CASSLGAEGPGGQYF.